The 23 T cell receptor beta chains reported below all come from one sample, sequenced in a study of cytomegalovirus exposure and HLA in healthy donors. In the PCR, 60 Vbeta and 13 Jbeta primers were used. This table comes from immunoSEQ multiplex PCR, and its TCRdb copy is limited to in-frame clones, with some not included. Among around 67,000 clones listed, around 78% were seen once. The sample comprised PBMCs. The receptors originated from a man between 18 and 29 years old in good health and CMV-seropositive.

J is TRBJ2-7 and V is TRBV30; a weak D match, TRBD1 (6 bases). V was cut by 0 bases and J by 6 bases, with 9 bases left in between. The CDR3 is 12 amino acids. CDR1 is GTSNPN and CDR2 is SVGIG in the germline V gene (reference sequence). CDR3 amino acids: CAWSVMGAEQYF. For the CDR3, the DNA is TGTGCCTGGAGTGTAATGGGGGCCGAGCAGTACTTC. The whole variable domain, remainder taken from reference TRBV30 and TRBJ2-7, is SQTIHQWPATLVQPVGSPLSLECTVEGTSNPNLYWYRQAAGRGLQLLFYSVGIGQISSEVPQNLSASRPQDRQFILSSKKLLLSDSGFYLCAWSVMGAEQYFGPGTRLTVT.

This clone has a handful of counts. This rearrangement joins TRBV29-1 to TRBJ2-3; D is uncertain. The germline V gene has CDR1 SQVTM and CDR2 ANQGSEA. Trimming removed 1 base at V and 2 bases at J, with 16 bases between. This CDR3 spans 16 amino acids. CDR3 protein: CSVEGGGSRVTDTQYF. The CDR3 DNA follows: TGCAGCGTTGAAGGAGGCGGCTCTCGTGTCACAGATACGCAGTATTTT.

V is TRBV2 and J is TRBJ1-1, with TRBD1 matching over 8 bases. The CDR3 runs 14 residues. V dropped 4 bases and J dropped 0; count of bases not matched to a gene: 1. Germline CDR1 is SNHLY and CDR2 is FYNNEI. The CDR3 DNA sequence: TGTGCCAGCAGTGCGACAGGGGTGAACACTGAAGCTTTCTTT. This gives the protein CASSATGVNTEAFF.

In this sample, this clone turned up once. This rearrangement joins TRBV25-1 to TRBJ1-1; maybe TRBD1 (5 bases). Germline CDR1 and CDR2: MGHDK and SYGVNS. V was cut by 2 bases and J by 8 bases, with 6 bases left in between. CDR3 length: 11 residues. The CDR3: CASSERGEAFF. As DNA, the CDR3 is TGTGCCAGCAGTGAAAGGGGCGAAGCTTTCTTT.

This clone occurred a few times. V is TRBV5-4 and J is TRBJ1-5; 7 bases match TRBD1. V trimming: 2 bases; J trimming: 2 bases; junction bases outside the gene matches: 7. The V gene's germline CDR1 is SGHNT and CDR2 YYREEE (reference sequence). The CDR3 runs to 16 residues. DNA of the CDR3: TGTGCCAGCAGCTTTAGACAGGGTGAAGGCAATCAGCCCCAGCATTTT. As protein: CASSFRQGEGNQPQHF.

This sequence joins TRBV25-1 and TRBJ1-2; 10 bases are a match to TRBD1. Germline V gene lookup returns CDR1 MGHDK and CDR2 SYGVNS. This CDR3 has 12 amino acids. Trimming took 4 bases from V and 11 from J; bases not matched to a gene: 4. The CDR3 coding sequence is TGTGCCAGCAGTGGGACAGGGGGAAGGTACACCTTC. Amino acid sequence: CASSGTGGRYTF.

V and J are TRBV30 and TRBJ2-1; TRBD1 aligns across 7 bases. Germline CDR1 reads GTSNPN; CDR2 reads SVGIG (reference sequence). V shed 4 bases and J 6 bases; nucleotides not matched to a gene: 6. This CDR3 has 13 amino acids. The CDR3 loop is CAWMTPGGNEQFF. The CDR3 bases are TGTGCCTGGATGACGCCAGGGGGCAATGAGCAGTTCTTC.

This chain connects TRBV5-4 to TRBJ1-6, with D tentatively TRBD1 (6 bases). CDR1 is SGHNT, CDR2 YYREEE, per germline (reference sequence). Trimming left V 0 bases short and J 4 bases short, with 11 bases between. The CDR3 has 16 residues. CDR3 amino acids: CASSLEAGAYNSPLHF. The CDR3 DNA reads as TGTGCCAGCAGCTTGGAGGCAGGGGCTTATAATTCACCCCTCCACTTT.

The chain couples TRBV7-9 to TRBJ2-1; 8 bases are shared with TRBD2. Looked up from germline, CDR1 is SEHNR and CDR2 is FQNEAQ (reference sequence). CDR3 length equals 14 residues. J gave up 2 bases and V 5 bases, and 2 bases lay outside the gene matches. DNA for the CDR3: TGTGCCAGCAGCCTTAGCGGGGCCTACAATGAGCAGTTCTTC. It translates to CASSLSGAYNEQFF.

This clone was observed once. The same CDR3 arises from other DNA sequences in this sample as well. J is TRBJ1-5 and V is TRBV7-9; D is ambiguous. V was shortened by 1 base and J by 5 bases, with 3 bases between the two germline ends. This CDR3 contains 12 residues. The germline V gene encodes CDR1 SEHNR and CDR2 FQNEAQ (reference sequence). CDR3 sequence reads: CASSLGDQPQHF. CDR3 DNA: TGTGCCAGCAGCTTAGGCGATCAGCCCCAGCATTTT.

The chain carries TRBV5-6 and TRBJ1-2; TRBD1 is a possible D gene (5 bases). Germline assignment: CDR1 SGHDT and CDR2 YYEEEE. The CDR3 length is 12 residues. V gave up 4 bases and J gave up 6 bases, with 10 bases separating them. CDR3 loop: CASSEGLNGYTF. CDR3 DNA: TGTGCCAGCAGCGAGGGACTAAATGGCTACACCTTC.

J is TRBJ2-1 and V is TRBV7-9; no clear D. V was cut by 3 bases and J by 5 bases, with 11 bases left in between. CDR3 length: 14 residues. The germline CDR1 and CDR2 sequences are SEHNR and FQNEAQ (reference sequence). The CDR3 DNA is TGTGCCAGCAGCTTCATAGTAGTGGACAATGAGCAGTTCTTC. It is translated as CASSFIVVDNEQFF.

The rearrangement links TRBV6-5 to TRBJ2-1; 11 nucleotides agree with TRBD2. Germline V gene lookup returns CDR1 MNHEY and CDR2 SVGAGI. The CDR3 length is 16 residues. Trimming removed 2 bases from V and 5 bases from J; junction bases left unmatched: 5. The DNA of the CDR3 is TGTGCCAGCAGTTACGTAGCGGGGGGGCCACACAATGAGCAGTTCTTC. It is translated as CASSYVAGGPHNEQFF.

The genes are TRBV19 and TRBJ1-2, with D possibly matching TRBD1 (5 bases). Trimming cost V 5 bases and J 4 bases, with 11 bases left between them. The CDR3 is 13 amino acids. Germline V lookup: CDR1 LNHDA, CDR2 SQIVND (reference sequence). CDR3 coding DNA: TGTGCCAGTAGTGCCGGACAAGCCTATGGCTACACCTTC. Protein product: CASSAGQAYGYTF.

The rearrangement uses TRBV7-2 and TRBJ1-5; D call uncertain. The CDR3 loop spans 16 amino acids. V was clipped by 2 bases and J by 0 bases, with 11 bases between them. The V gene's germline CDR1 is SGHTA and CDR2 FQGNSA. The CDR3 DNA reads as TGTGCCAGCAGCTTATACACCCCAGATAGCAATCAGCCCCAGCATTTT. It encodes CASSLYTPDSNQPQHF. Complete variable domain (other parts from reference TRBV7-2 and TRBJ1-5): GAGVSQSPSNKVTEKGKDVELRCDPISGHTALYWYRQSLGQGLEFLIYFQGNSAPDKSGLPSDRFSAERTGGSVSTLTIQRTQQEDSAVYLCASSLYTPDSNQPQHFGDGTRLSIL.

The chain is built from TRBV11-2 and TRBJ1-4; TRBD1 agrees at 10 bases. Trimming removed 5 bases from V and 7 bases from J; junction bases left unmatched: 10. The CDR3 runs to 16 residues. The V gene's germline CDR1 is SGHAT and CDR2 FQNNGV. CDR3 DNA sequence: TGTGCCAGCAGCCTAAGAGGGGACAGGGGCCGTGAAAAACTGTTTTTT. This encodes CASSLRGDRGREKLFF.

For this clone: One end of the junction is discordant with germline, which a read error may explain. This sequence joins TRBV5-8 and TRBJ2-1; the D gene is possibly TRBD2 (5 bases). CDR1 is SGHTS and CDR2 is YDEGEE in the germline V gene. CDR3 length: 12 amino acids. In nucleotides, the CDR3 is TGTGCCAGCAGCTTAAGAGGGTATGAACAGTTCTTC. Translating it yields CASSLRGYEQFF.

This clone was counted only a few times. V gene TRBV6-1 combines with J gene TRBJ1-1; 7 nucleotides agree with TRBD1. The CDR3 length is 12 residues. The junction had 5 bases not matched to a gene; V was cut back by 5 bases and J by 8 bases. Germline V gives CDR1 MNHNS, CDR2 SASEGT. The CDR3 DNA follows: TGTGCCAGCAGTCACATACAGGGGGAAGCTTTCTTT. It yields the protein CASSHIQGEAFF.

CDR3 amino acids: CASSLGTGGQPQHF. The CDR3 nucleotides are TGTGCCAGCAGCTTAGGAACGGGTGGTCAGCCCCAGCATTTT. The chain employs TRBV13 and TRBJ1-5; D is unclear. CDR3 length equals 14 residues. Germline loops: CDR1 PRHDT, CDR2 FYEKMQ (reference sequence). V shed 0 bases and J shed 6 bases, with 9 bases lying between them.

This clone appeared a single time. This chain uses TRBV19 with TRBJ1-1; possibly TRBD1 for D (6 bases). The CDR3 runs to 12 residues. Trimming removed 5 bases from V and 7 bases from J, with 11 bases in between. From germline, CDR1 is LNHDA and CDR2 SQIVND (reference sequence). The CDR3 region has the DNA TGTGCCAGTAGTCCTCTGGACAGTGAAGCTTTCTTT. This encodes CASSPLDSEAFF.

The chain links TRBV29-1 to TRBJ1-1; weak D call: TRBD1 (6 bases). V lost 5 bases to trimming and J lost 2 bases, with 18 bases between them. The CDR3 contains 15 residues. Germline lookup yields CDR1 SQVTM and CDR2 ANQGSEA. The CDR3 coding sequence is TGCAGCGTTCTATCAAATGACAGGTCCAACACTGAAGCTTTCTTT. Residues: CSVLSNDRSNTEAFF.

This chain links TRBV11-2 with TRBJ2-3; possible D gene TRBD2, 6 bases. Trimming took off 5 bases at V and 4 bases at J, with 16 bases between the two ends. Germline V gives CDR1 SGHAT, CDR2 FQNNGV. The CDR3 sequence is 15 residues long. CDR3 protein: CASSQVSGSADTQYF. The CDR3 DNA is TGTGCCAGCAGCCAGGTTAGCGGTTCGGCAGATACGCAGTATTTT. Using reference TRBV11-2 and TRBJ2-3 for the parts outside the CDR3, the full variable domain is EAGVAQSPRYKIIEKRQSVAFWCNPISGHATLYWYQQILGQGPKLLIQFQNNGVVDDSQLPKDRFSAERLKGVDSTLKIQPAKLEDSAVYLCASSQVSGSADTQYFGPGTRLTVL.

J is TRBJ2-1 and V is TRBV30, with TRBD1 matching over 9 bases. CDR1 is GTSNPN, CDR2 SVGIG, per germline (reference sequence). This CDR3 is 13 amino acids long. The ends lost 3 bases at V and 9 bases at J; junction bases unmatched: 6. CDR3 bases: TGTGCCTGGAGCCGGACAGGGGAGGGTGAGCAGTTCTTC. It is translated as CAWSRTGEGEQFF.